These T cell receptor beta chains were read from a single sample in a study of Graves' ophthalmopathy and Graves' hyperthyroidism. A single record per CDR3 protein comes from TCRdb applying MiXCR to the multiplex PCR reads. This table has 200,000 to 250,000 distinct CDR3 sequences, 25% to 30% appearing once. Sequencing was performed on peripheral blood. The receptors shown here come from a man aged 50-60 years with Graves' ophthalmopathy. Each CDR3 is given with its conserved first and last residue. A D gene is named only where the DNA matches it firmly. Size is stated for part of the rows, as once, few or many counts, or as a class when the clone is expanded.

d_call: -
v_call: TRBV20-1
j_call: TRBJ1-2
clone_size: many
cdr3_aa: CSALFYSGGYTF
cdr3_nt: TGCAGTGCCCTCTTTTACTCGGGCGGCTACACCTTC

d_call: TRBD1
v_call: TRBV12-3/TRBV12-4
j_call: TRBJ1-6
clone_size: -
cdr3_aa: CASSRQGANSPLHF
cdr3_nt: TGTGCCAGTAGCAGACAGGGGGCTAATTCACCCCTCCACTTT

d_call: -
v_call: TRBV29-1
j_call: TRBJ2-7
clone_size: once
cdr3_aa: CSVEDRAKRLF
cdr3_nt: TGCAGCGTTGAAGATCGGGCAAAAAGGCTATTC

d_call: -
v_call: TRBV6-1
j_call: TRBJ1-2
clone_size: once
cdr3_aa: CATTPSAVNYGYTF
cdr3_nt: TGTGCCACCACCCCCAGTGCGGTCAACTATGGCTACACCTTC

d_call: TRBD1
v_call: TRBV7-9
j_call: TRBJ2-5
clone_size: many
cdr3_aa: CASSLPRGQGQETQYF
cdr3_nt: TGTGCCAGCAGCTTACCGCGGGGACAGGGCCAAGAGACCCAGTACTTC

d_call: -
v_call: TRBV2
j_call: TRBJ2-2
clone_size: -
cdr3_aa: CASNLVLGGELFF
cdr3_nt: TGTGCCAGCAACCTCGTTTTAGGCGGGGAGCTGTTTTTT

d_call: -
v_call: TRBV5-1
j_call: TRBJ1-1
clone_size: many
cdr3_aa: CASSPGQTLNTEAFF
cdr3_nt: TGCGCCAGCAGCCCCGGACAGACCCTGAACACTGAAGCTTTCTTT

d_call: -
v_call: TRBV6-2/TRBV6-3
j_call: TRBJ2-2
clone_size: many
cdr3_aa: CASSSPGNTGELFF
cdr3_nt: TGTGCCAGCAGTTCCCCGGGGAACACCGGGGAGCTGTTTTTT

d_call: -
v_call: TRBV6-6
j_call: TRBJ2-7
clone_size: many
cdr3_aa: CASRQETYEQYF
cdr3_nt: TGTGCCAGCCGACAGGAAACCTACGAGCAGTACTTC

d_call: -
v_call: TRBV12-3/TRBV12-4
j_call: TRBJ2-5
clone_size: few
cdr3_aa: CASSLVSTGFETQYF
cdr3_nt: TGTGCCAGCAGTTTAGTTAGCACGGGCTTTGAGACCCAGTACTTC

d_call: -
v_call: TRBV6-2/TRBV6-3
j_call: TRBJ1-5
clone_size: many
cdr3_aa: CASSPRGGNNQPQHF
cdr3_nt: TGTGCCAGCAGCCCTCGGGGGGGTAACAATCAGCCCCAGCATTTT

d_call: TRBD1
v_call: TRBV4-3
j_call: TRBJ2-7
clone_size: once
cdr3_aa: CASSQAGGADDEQYF
cdr3_nt: TGCGCCAGCAGCCAAGCAGGGGGCGCAGACGACGAGCAGTACTTC

d_call: -
v_call: TRBV6-1
j_call: TRBJ1-2
clone_size: few
cdr3_aa: CASSEIIPRGGSWNYGYTF
cdr3_nt: TGTGCCAGCAGTGAAATCATTCCTCGTGGGGGATCGTGGAACTATGGCTACACCTTC

d_call: -
v_call: TRBV6-4
j_call: TRBJ1-5
clone_size: many
cdr3_aa: CASSAGQPQHF
cdr3_nt: TGTGCCAGCAGTGCGGGTCAGCCCCAGCATTTT

d_call: -
v_call: TRBV2
j_call: TRBJ1-5
clone_size: many
cdr3_aa: CASSGQVNQPQHF
cdr3_nt: TGTGCCAGCAGTGGACAGGTTAATCAGCCCCAGCATTTT

d_call: -
v_call: TRBV12-3/TRBV12-4
j_call: TRBJ2-5
clone_size: many
cdr3_aa: CASSLGQGLETQYF
cdr3_nt: TGTGCCAGCAGTTTGGGGCAGGGGTTGGAGACCCAGTACTTC

d_call: -
v_call: TRBV6-1
j_call: TRBJ2-7
clone_size: -
cdr3_aa: CASIDPGNDEQYF
cdr3_nt: TGTGCCAGCATCGACCCAGGGAACGACGAGCAGTACTTC

d_call: -
v_call: TRBV19
j_call: TRBJ2-5
clone_size: many
cdr3_aa: CASSISSGETQYF
cdr3_nt: TGTGCCAGTAGTATATCTTCCGGTGAGACCCAGTACTTC

d_call: -
v_call: TRBV7-9
j_call: TRBJ1-5
clone_size: many
cdr3_aa: CASSFESVGQPQHF
cdr3_nt: TGTGCCAGCAGCTTTGAGTCAGTAGGTCAGCCCCAGCATTTT

d_call: TRBD1
v_call: TRBV19
j_call: TRBJ1-2
clone_size: -
cdr3_aa: CASSVRDRALTNYGYTF
cdr3_nt: TGTGCCAGTAGTGTCCGGGACAGGGCCTTAACGAACTATGGCTACACCTTC

d_call: -
v_call: TRBV7-3
j_call: TRBJ2-7
clone_size: -
cdr3_aa: CASRVARSYEQYF
cdr3_nt: TGTGCCAGCAGGGTAGCGAGGTCCTACGAGCAGTACTTC

d_call: -
v_call: TRBV10-3
j_call: TRBJ1-1
clone_size: -
cdr3_aa: CAISEPGTTEAFF
cdr3_nt: TGTGCCATCAGTGAGCCAGGGACCACTGAAGCTTTCTTT

d_call: -
v_call: TRBV5-1
j_call: TRBJ2-5
clone_size: -
cdr3_aa: CASSLDSRVETQYF
cdr3_nt: TGCGCCAGCAGCTTGGACTCCCGGGTAGAGACCCAGTACTTC

d_call: -
v_call: TRBV6-2/TRBV6-3
j_call: TRBJ2-5
clone_size: -
cdr3_aa: CASSSPQRRQETQYF
cdr3_nt: TGTGCCAGCAGTTCCCCACAGCGTCGGCAAGAGACCCAGTACTTC

d_call: -
v_call: TRBV12-3/TRBV12-4
j_call: TRBJ2-7
clone_size: -
cdr3_aa: CASSSTYAGQYF
cdr3_nt: TGTGCCAGCAGTTCTACCTACGCTGGGCAGTACTTC

d_call: TRBD2
v_call: TRBV6-5
j_call: TRBJ2-7
clone_size: many
cdr3_aa: CASSPYLAGGSEYF
cdr3_nt: TGTGCCAGCAGCCCATATCTAGCGGGAGGATCGGAGTACTTC

d_call: -
v_call: TRBV19
j_call: TRBJ2-5
clone_size: many
cdr3_aa: CASSIVGGQETQYF
cdr3_nt: TGTGCCAGTAGTATAGTCGGGGGACAAGAGACCCAGTACTTC

d_call: -
v_call: TRBV5-1
j_call: TRBJ2-5
clone_size: many
cdr3_aa: CASSLALGAQETQYF
cdr3_nt: TGCGCCAGCAGCTTGGCCCTGGGGGCCCAAGAGACCCAGTACTTC

d_call: -
v_call: TRBV12-3/TRBV12-4
j_call: TRBJ2-6
clone_size: many
cdr3_aa: CASSFAGSSGANVLTF
cdr3_nt: TGTGCCAGCAGTTTCGCGGGCAGCTCTGGGGCCAACGTCCTGACTTTC

d_call: -
v_call: TRBV20-1
j_call: TRBJ2-5
clone_size: many
cdr3_aa: CSARGASGGSGETQYF
cdr3_nt: TGCAGTGCTAGGGGGGCCTCCGGGGGTAGCGGAGAGACCCAGTACTTC

d_call: TRBD1
v_call: TRBV6-2/TRBV6-3
j_call: TRBJ1-2
clone_size: -
cdr3_aa: CASSKGQGGSDTF
cdr3_nt: TGTGCCAGCAGCAAGGGACAGGGGGGTTCGGACACCTTC

d_call: TRBD1
v_call: TRBV6-1
j_call: TRBJ2-7
clone_size: -
cdr3_aa: CASSEQPGQGYEQYF
cdr3_nt: TGTGCCAGCAGCGAACAACCGGGACAGGGCTACGAGCAGTACTTC

d_call: TRBD2
v_call: TRBV19
j_call: TRBJ2-7
clone_size: many
cdr3_aa: CASSRTSGRYEQYF
cdr3_nt: TGTGCCAGTAGTCGGACTAGCGGGAGGTACGAGCAGTACTTC

d_call: TRBD2
v_call: TRBV7-2
j_call: TRBJ2-2
clone_size: many
cdr3_aa: CASSLLSGRVVGELFF
cdr3_nt: TGTGCCAGCAGCTTATTGAGCGGGAGGGTGGTCGGGGAGCTGTTTTTT

d_call: TRBD2
v_call: TRBV7-2
j_call: TRBJ2-7
clone_size: many
cdr3_aa: CASSLESGRKQYF
cdr3_nt: TGTGCCAGCAGCTTAGAGAGCGGGAGAAAGCAGTACTTC

d_call: -
v_call: TRBV27
j_call: TRBJ2-7
clone_size: many
cdr3_aa: CASSFKAGGFEQYF
cdr3_nt: TGTGCCAGCAGTTTCAAGGCTGGGGGCTTCGAGCAGTACTTC

d_call: TRBD1
v_call: TRBV29-1
j_call: TRBJ2-2
clone_size: many
cdr3_aa: CSVVGDRGIPGELFF
cdr3_nt: TGCAGCGTTGTTGGGGACAGGGGAATTCCCGGGGAGCTGTTTTTT

d_call: -
v_call: TRBV19
j_call: TRBJ2-2
clone_size: -
cdr3_aa: CASSITANTGELFF
cdr3_nt: TGTGCCAGTAGTATTACCGCTAACACCGGGGAGCTGTTTTTT

d_call: -
v_call: TRBV28
j_call: TRBJ1-5
clone_size: -
cdr3_aa: CASRGRGINQPQHF
cdr3_nt: TGTGCCAGCAGGGGCAGGGGAATCAATCAGCCCCAGCATTTT

d_call: TRBD2
v_call: TRBV29-1
j_call: TRBJ2-2
clone_size: many
cdr3_aa: CSGLEPSGRHGTGELFF
cdr3_nt: TGCAGCGGTTTGGAGCCTAGCGGGAGGCATGGCACCGGGGAGCTGTTTTTT

d_call: TRBD1
v_call: TRBV20-1
j_call: TRBJ1-2
clone_size: many
cdr3_aa: CSAFTGVGTYGYTF
cdr3_nt: TGCAGTGCCTTCACAGGGGTGGGGACCTATGGCTACACCTTC

d_call: -
v_call: TRBV7-2
j_call: TRBJ1-1
clone_size: once
cdr3_aa: CASSLAGRMNTEAFF
cdr3_nt: TGTGCCAGCAGCCTAGCAGGACGGATGAACACTGAAGCTTTCTTT

d_call: TRBD1
v_call: TRBV11-2
j_call: TRBJ1-6
clone_size: many
cdr3_aa: CASSLRQGGSPLHF
cdr3_nt: TGTGCCAGCAGCTTACGACAGGGTGGTTCACCCCTCCACTTT

d_call: TRBD1
v_call: TRBV11-1
j_call: TRBJ1-1
clone_size: -
cdr3_aa: CASRRTGGLKIITEAFF
cdr3_nt: TGTGCCAGCAGACGGACAGGGGGCCTCAAGATTATCACTGAAGCTTTCTTT

d_call: -
v_call: TRBV7-2
j_call: TRBJ2-7
clone_size: -
cdr3_aa: CASSFARDNEQYF
cdr3_nt: TGTGCCAGCAGCTTCGCGAGGGATAACGAGCAGTACTTC

d_call: TRBD1
v_call: TRBV18
j_call: TRBJ2-2
clone_size: many
cdr3_aa: CASSPAGGVELFF
cdr3_nt: TGTGCCAGCTCACCGGCAGGGGGCGTGGAGCTGTTTTTT